The 14 T cell receptor beta chains given below trace back to one sample, sequenced in a study of cytotoxic CD8 clonotypes in ibrutinib-treated CLL. Libraries were prepared by immunoSEQ multiplex PCR; TCRdb keeps only in-frame clonotypes and omits some of them. The table records around 40,000 clones, 60% to 80% of them present only once. The sample was PBMCs, taken at disease progression, from a patient treated with ibrutinib. All receptors derive from a human donor with chronic lymphocytic leukemia.

V is TRBV6-5 and J is TRBJ2-3; D possibly uses TRBD1 or TRBD2 (5 bases each). Looked up from germline, CDR1 is MNHEY and CDR2 is SVGAGI. This CDR3 comprises 15 residues. Trimming left V 6 bases short and J 2 bases short, with 15 bases between. Here the CDR3 reads CASSRSPGLTDTQYF. The CDR3 DNA reads TGTGCCAGCAGCCGTTCGCCGGGGCTCACAGATACGCAGTATTTT.

V and J are TRBV2 and TRBJ1-1; D remains ambiguous. Trimming cost V 6 bases and J 4 bases, with 9 bases left between them. Germline CDR1 SNHLY, CDR2 FYNNEI. This CDR3 has 12 residues. CDR3 coding DNA: TGTGCCAGCAGCGACGGGCCCACTGAAGCTTTCTTT. It yields the protein CASSDGPTEAFF.

The chain has TRBV9 and TRBJ2-5, with TRBD1 matching 9 bases. J gave up 5 bases and V 0 bases, and 8 bases lay outside the gene matches. This CDR3 contains 16 residues. The germline CDR1 and CDR2 sequences are SGDLS and YYNGEE. The DNA of the CDR3 is TGTGCCAGCAGCGTAGGGCAAACAGGGGGCGCGGAGACCCAGTACTTC. This codes for CASSVGQTGGAETQYF.

The gene calls are TRBV11-2 and TRBJ1-6; 10 nucleotides match TRBD1. Per germline, CDR1 SGHAT and CDR2 FQNNGV. CDR3 length: 14 residues. J lost 10 bases, V lost 3 bases, and 3 bases had no gene match. CDR3 coding DNA: TGTGCCAGCAGCTTGGACAGGGGGGACTCACCCCTCCACTTT. Its protein product is CASSLDRGDSPLHF.

The chain combines TRBV15 with TRBJ1-4; 7 nucleotides agree with TRBD1. With V trimmed by 5 bases and J by 8 bases, 11 bases remained unmatched. Germline V CDR1 and CDR2: LNHNV, YYDKDF (reference sequence). The CDR3 has 15 residues. CDR3 DNA sequence: TGTGCCACCAGCCCCCGGGAAGGGGGCCGGGAAAAACTGTTTTTT. It codes for CATSPREGGREKLFF.

The chain uses TRBV5-1 and TRBJ1-3, with TRBD1 matching 11 bases. CDR3 length: 17 amino acids. The V gene end was trimmed by 0 bases and the J gene end by 3 bases; junction bases not matched to a gene: 5. Germline loops: CDR1 SGHRS, CDR2 YFSETQ. Here the CDR3 reads CASSLVGQGASGNTIYF. CDR3 in DNA: TGCGCCAGCAGCTTGGTAGGACAGGGGGCAAGTGGAAACACCATATATTTT.

The chain has TRBV9 and TRBJ2-3; a possible D gene is TRBD2 (6 bases). Germline assignment: CDR1 SGDLS and CDR2 YYNGEE. The CDR3 contains 16 residues. V shed 0 bases and J shed 3 bases, with 14 bases lying between them. CDR3 in amino acids: CASSVVGGVGTDTQYF. In nucleotides, the CDR3 is TGTGCCAGCAGCGTAGTCGGAGGGGTGGGTACAGATACGCAGTATTTT.

This clone was observed once. The chain employs TRBV5-5 and TRBJ2-2, with unresolved D. Germline values: CDR1 SGHKS, CDR2 YYEKEE (reference sequence). V lost 1 base and J 6 bases, leaving 10 bases between the germline ends. CDR3 length: 14 residues. CDR3: CASSLPSEAGELFF. The DNA of the CDR3 is TGTGCCAGCAGCTTGCCCAGCGAGGCCGGGGAGCTGTTTTTT.

The rearrangement links TRBV2 to TRBJ2-1; D is unclear. The CDR3 extends over 15 amino acids. V lost 3 bases and J 2 bases, leaving 11 bases between the germline ends. CDR1 is SNHLY, CDR2 FYNNEI, per germline. CDR3 protein: CASSERQVAYNEQFF. The CDR3 DNA sequence: TGTGCCAGCAGTGAGCGGCAGGTTGCCTACAATGAGCAGTTCTTC.

V gene TRBV19 combines with J gene TRBJ1-3, with D possibly matching TRBD1 (5 bases). CDR3 length: 16 residues. The germline gives CDR1 LNHDA, CDR2 SQIVND (reference sequence). Trimming pared 8 bases from V and 0 bases from J, leaving 17 bases between. The CDR3 reads CASSRGLGRSGNTIYF. The CDR3 DNA follows: TGTGCCAGTTCCCGGGGCCTTGGGCGCTCTGGAAACACCATATATTTT.

The table lists this clone with a count of one. The chain recombines TRBV5-4 with TRBJ2-5, with 7 bases fitting TRBD2. The CDR3 runs 13 residues. Germline loops: CDR1 SGHNT, CDR2 YYREEE (reference sequence). The V segment lost 4 bases and the J segment 4 bases; nucleotides outside the gene matches: 4. CDR3 sequence reads: CASSLGLGETQYF. DNA for the CDR3: TGTGCCAGCAGCCTCGGACTAGGAGAGACCCAGTACTTC.

The chain employs TRBV18 and TRBJ2-7; D remains ambiguous. The CDR3 spans 13 residues. Trimming took off 6 bases at V and 0 bases at J, with 9 bases between the two ends. Germline values: CDR1 KGHSH, CDR2 LQKENI. The CDR3: CASSLLPSYEQYF. DNA of the CDR3: TGTGCCAGCTCTCTTTTACCCTCCTACGAGCAGTACTTC.

J is TRBJ2-7 and V is TRBV4-1; 8 bases fit TRBD2. CDR3 length: 16 amino acids. With V trimmed by 1 base and J by 3 bases, 8 bases remained unmatched. The V gene's germline CDR1 is MGHRA and CDR2 YSYEKL. CDR3 DNA: TGCGCCAGCAGCCAAGTCCCTGGGACTAGGGTCTACGAGCAGTACTTC. Amino acids: CASSQVPGTRVYEQYF.

The genes are TRBV9 and TRBJ2-5; D gene unclear. The ends were cut back, 0 bases at V and 2 bases at J, with 11 bases in the middle. Germline loops: CDR1 SGDLS, CDR2 YYNGEE. This CDR3 is built from 15 residues. The CDR3 protein is CASSVGSFSQETQYF. The CDR3 coding sequence is TGTGCCAGCAGCGTAGGATCTTTCAGTCAAGAGACCCAGTACTTC.